This T cell receptor beta chain is from a study of cytomegalovirus exposure and HLA in healthy donors (dated by TCRdb to about 2017). Broadly, across the study: An earlier analysis of fewer than 750 of the donors reported approximately 260 Gb of sequence data and 117 million unique TCR beta sequences obtained from about 170 million T cells. Roughly 300 gigabases of sequencing data and approximately 84 million unique TCR sequences were included in an early release covering roughly 600 HLA-typed donors. The genetic ancestry cluster associated with self-reported Caucasian donors included 81% of the roughly 410 genotyped donors. The study was designed to test whether signatures of past pathogen exposure could be identified by cataloging public T cell receptors. The study profiled the T cell repertoires of about 640 subjects by immunosequencing and related them to cytomegalovirus serostatus. Besides the first cohort of roughly 640 subjects, a separate validation cohort made up of 90 to 150 different subjects was used. To predict cytomegalovirus infection status, the study brought together high-throughput TCR immunosequencing, statistical association of individual TCRs with disease status, and machine learning. To study patterns of TCR occurrence, a later analysis re-analyzed previously published TCR beta repertoires from 600 to 750 donors and added high-resolution HLA genotyping. Rather than using new phenotypic data, the later analysis identified candidate immune exposures from TCR beta sequences and from how often those sequences occurred across donors. An earlier analysis of several hundred of the donors applied high-throughput TCR beta sequencing to assess whether each TCR beta V gene segment acted as functional or pseudogenic. Donor age, sex, ethnicity and CMV serostatus were compiled alongside the repertoire data. Genome-wide SNP genotypes for about 60% of the 666 donors were used in a later genetic analysis, which treated that subset as a discovery cohort. All discovery cohort repertoires had been generated using a single sequencing platform. Both class I and class II loci were covered by HLA typing, at four-digit resolution. Typing coverage varied by locus: roughly 620-640 donors for A, B, C, DRB1 and DQB1; approximately 560 for DQA1; approximately 570 for DPA1; roughly 450 for DPB1. A handful of DR-DQ haplotypes were handled as single units for association and clustering because linkage in the cohort was strong. Among 398 genotyped donors of the cohort, an average of approximately 220,000 unique TCR beta nucleotide sequences was sequenced per donor, of which approximately 19% were non-productive. Overall study outcomes, separate from this receptor: A later analysis found that most CMV-associated TCR beta chains appeared HLA-restricted, with HLA associations seemingly driven largely by CMV exposure. Some IMGT-functional V segments, including TRBV6-2 and TRBV6-3, could not be distinguished by the 87-base-pair reads and were therefore excluded. In both the original and validation cohorts, the classifier was reported to diagnose cytomegalovirus status with high specificity and sensitivity. A later analysis reported that several top co-occurrence clusters appeared linked to parvovirus B19, influenza, CMV and Epstein-Barr virus. An association between a missense DCLRE1C variant and V-gene and J-gene trimming of TCR beta chains was found in a later genetic analysis and replicated in an independent cohort. Compared with equally common non-associated chains, HLA-associated TCR beta chains in a later analysis were more clonally expanded and had lower generation probabilities. When HLA alleles, especially DR and DQ, strongly co-occurred, TCR associations were difficult to assign to individual alleles. According to a later genetic analysis, donors in an Asian-associated ancestry cluster had fewer N-insertions in productive TCRs than the roughly 700-donor mean. While some public TCRs were present in many individuals, most TCR sequences turned up only very rarely across donors. For the cohort, immune exposure information was limited to CMV serostatus. A group of highly shared sequence variants was considered likely to be a technical artifact of the sequencing pipeline. Linkage disequilibrium might explain the correlated functional status among segregating V segments, but an unknown experimental factor could not be excluded. The study gave a list of some 150 TCR beta chains associated with cytomegalovirus. Because HLA typing was missing for some donors at each locus, association tests included only the typed subset. According to the authors, the approach could potentially be generalized to other disease states and immunological phenotypes. In an earlier analysis of around 600 of the donors, most TCR beta V segments were observed in productive rearrangements about 90% or about 30% of the time, broadly matching IMGT annotations. Because counts were too low, roughly 17 rarely observed V segments, including chromosome 9 orphons, were left out of the earlier analysis of 587 of the donors. Sequencing depth was assumed to be roughly uniform across donors in the presence/absence analyses, though that assumption may not hold. In this cohort, only TCR beta chains were sequenced, and detectable features were limited by the absence of alpha or paired-chain data. At a false discovery rate of 0.05, a later analysis linked roughly 17,000 TCR beta sequences to specific HLA alleles. A further reported finding was that TCR beta sequences accurately predicted the HLA-A and HLA-B alleles for most subjects in the first cohort. In vitro tests confirmed that a few of the cytomegalovirus-associated TCR beta chains recognize cytomegalovirus antigens. In a later analysis, TCR association rates were found to vary across HLA loci, with the most associated TCRs seen for DRB1 alleles and the fewest for HLA-C alleles.

This clone was detected a few times. This clone's antigen is unknown. No base quality values were provided; no much bigger clone lies one nucleotide off. Receptor amplification or capture employed the immunoSEQ multiplex PCR assay. A mixture of 60 forward primers for TCR Vbeta segments and 13 reverse primers for TCR Jbeta segments was used in the multiplex PCR. The CDR3 region of rearranged TCR beta genes was amplified from genomic DNA by a multiplex PCR assay. On the Illumina HiSeq System, the amplified TCR beta libraries were sequenced as 87-base-pair reads. The authors' pipeline ran thus. A later analysis counted about 80 million unique TCR beta chains across the 650 to 800 repertoires, and around 9.9 million of these chains were shared by at least two donors. Raw reads were error-corrected and collapsed into unique sequences with a nearest-neighbor algorithm that merged closely related sequences to remove PCR and sequencing errors. V, D and J gene segments were assigned by aligning CDR3 sequences to IMGT reference sequences. Each retained sequence needed at least a six-nucleotide match to both a V gene segment and a J gene segment. Rearrangements were classified as productive when the CDR3 lacked stop codons and remained in frame with V and J, and all other rearrangements were classified as non-productive. Following IMGT convention, CDR3 was defined as the stretch from the second conserved V-encoded cysteine up to the conserved J-encoded phenylalanine. The earlier analysis of about 560 of the donors excluded any sequence lacking an unambiguous match to a single V gene segment. An earlier analysis of a few hundred of the donors classified V segments as functional when productive rearrangements were above 56.7% and as segregating when the standard deviation between donors was above 5%. A statistical classification framework was developed to diagnose cytomegalovirus status using the catalog of TCR beta chain sequences. In a later analysis, V and J genes were assigned by comparing TCR nucleotide sequences against IMGT/GENE-DB human TR gene sequences. Using the TCRdist pipeline, a later analysis assigned CDR3 sequences along with most-parsimonious VDJ recombination scenarios. In a later analysis, each TCR beta chain was defined by its CDR3 amino acid sequence together with its V-gene family, and reads without a unique V-gene family were excluded. To address suspected cross-contamination and a sequencing artifact, a later analysis removed 550 to 750 highly shared, low-generation-probability nucleotide sequences. In a later analysis, a clonal expansion index was calculated for each public chain from normalized within-repertoire ranks of inferred template counts. A later analysis computed generation probabilities with a VDJ recombination model fitted to out-of-frame rearrangements, and checked the results against IGoR. In a later analysis, hypergeometric tests were used to score TCR-TCR, TCR-HLA and TCR-CMV co-occurrence, with a repertoire-size bias correction applied to TCR pairs. A later analysis estimated false discovery rates by permuting HLA or CMV assignments 20 times. In a later analysis, co-occurring TCRs were grouped using DBSCAN, and TCRdist sequence similarity was added for clustering within HLA-allele-positive subsets. For co-occurrence clustering, repertoires with fewer than 30,000 or more than 120,000 public chains were excluded, along with 5 or 6 repertoires with anomalous nucleotide sharing. TCRdb obtained this table from immuneACCESS and retained in-frame rearrangements with V and J assigned. These tables miss some clones; where compared with another copy, unresolved V genes account for less than half of the shortfall, and the remainder is unexplained. The V and J calls and clone size were taken over from that table, and D and trimming were inferred from the DNA. In all, the sample holds some 110,000 clones, and about 13% of those were seen once. Around 15% of the sample goes to the ten largest clones.

The CDR3 goes from the cysteine to the phenylalanine over 18 residues. Here the CDR3 DNA is all that survives: 54 bases in frame from base 1. Ends trimmed: V by 5 bases, J by 3 bases; bases unmatched to a gene: 16. Taken from the germline V gene (reference sequence), the CDR1 and CDR2 loops are SEHNR and FQNEAQ. The cohort consisted of hundreds of healthy bone marrow donors. Cohort members were all nominally healthy when sampled, although unrecorded immune exposures were likely present. The donor tested CMV seropositive, placing the donor among the 289 seropositive members of the cohort. Every donor gave a peripheral blood sample, and the peripheral blood mononuclear cells from that sample were used for TCR beta sequencing. Genomic DNA was extracted from the blood cell samples with the Qiagen DNeasy Blood Extraction Kit.

Specimen: PBMCs. This chain joins TRBV7-9 to TRBJ2-7; a stretch of 10 junction bases matches TRBD2. The receptor comes from a man aged 35 to 55 in good health and CMV-seropositive. Here the CDR3 is given as CASSPAYPPLAGNYEQYF. At the DNA level, the sequence is TGTGCCAGCAGCCCCGCATACCCCCCACTAGCGGGGAACTACGAGCAGTACTTC.